This T cell receptor (beta chain) emerged from a study of T cells expressing NK-cell markers. The germline CDR1 and CDR2 sequences are ENHRY and SYGVKD. The CDR3 runs 12 residues. Details on this clonotype: Its matching antigen is unknown.

Whole-study results and caveats: Topping the CD3+CD56-NKG2C+ fraction as well were these clonotypes, in several donors.

TCRdb reprocessed the 5' RACE reads and keeps a single row for each CDR3 protein, giving no DNA. Here the sample table reports 350,000 to 400,000 distinct CDR3 sequences. The chain links TRBV10-3 to TRBJ2-1; TCRdb's D call of TRBD2 is untestable without DNA. The material sequenced was blood T cells: a sorted CD56 or NKG2C T cell subset, CD4+ or CD8+ T cells, or bulk PBMC T cells (not recorded which). This clonotype was sampled from a woman aged 50 to 60 in good health. CDR3 amino acids: CAIGGNLNEQFF.